This passage covers 29 T cell receptor beta chains from one sample sequenced in a study of blood T cell repertoires in COVID-19. Repertoires were generated with immunoSEQ multiplex PCR, while TCRdb's copy carries only in-frame clones and drops some. The data contain over 60,000 clones, approximately 83% of them singletons. Material for sequencing was peripheral blood. Source of these receptors: a middle-aged man with acute or convalescent COVID-19.

Only a few counts were recorded for this clone. The chain recombines TRBV29-1 with TRBJ1-1, with D unclear. V shed 6 bases and J shed 1 base, with 9 bases lying between them. The CDR3 is 12 residues long. Germline loops: CDR1 SQVTM, CDR2 ANQGSEA. CDR3 nucleotide sequence: TGCAGCGTCACGGCGGGGAACACTGAAGCTTTCTTT. Protein: CSVTAGNTEAFF.

The table lists this clone with a few counts. V usage is TRBV30 and J usage is TRBJ1-5, with a tentative D call TRBD1 (6 bases). The germline gives CDR1 GTSNPN, CDR2 SVGIG (reference sequence). V lost 4 bases to trimming and J lost 11 bases, with 18 bases between them. This CDR3 region has 13 residues. DNA for the CDR3: TGTGCCTGGACCCCAGGTGGGGGCCGGGCCCAGCATTTT. It codes for CAWTPGGGRAQHF.

CDR3 nucleotide sequence: TGTGCCATCAGTGAGTCGGGGACAGGACCTAACTATGGCTACACCTTC. Translating it yields CAISESGTGPNYGYTF. The V call is TRBV10-3, the J call TRBJ1-2; TRBD1 aligns across 8 bases. The germline CDR1 and CDR2 sequences are ENHRY and SYGVKD. This CDR3 has 16 amino acids. J was trimmed by 0 bases and V by 0 bases; bases with no gene match: 3.

The chain is built from TRBV10-3 and TRBJ1-2, with 7 bases matching TRBD1. CDR1 and CDR2 from the germline V gene are ENHRY and SYGVKD. The CDR3 loop spans 13 amino acids. V gave up 6 bases and J gave up 3 bases; unmatched junction bases: 4. CDR3 loop: CAIRSGQDYGYTF. DNA of the CDR3: TGTGCCATCAGATCAGGACAGGACTATGGCTACACCTTC.

With respect to this clone: Distinct nucleotide sequences in the sample also encode this CDR3. This chain connects TRBV20-1 to TRBJ1-3; D remains unclear. CDR3 length: 13 amino acids. Germline lookup yields CDR1 DFQATT and CDR2 SNEGSKA (reference sequence). V shed 3 bases and J shed 7 bases, with 13 bases lying between them. CDR3 protein: CSASAGRANTIYF. DNA for the CDR3: TGCAGTGCTAGTGCGGGGAGGGCGAACACCATATATTTT.

This chain joins TRBV19 and TRBJ2-2; no firm D call. The CDR3 runs 14 residues. Germline V CDR1 and CDR2: LNHDA, SQIVND (reference sequence). With 6 bases removed from V and 1 base from J, the gap between germline ends came to 9 bases. The CDR3 protein is CASRDIRNTGELFF. The CDR3 DNA follows: TGTGCCAGTAGAGACATTAGGAACACCGGGGAGCTGTTTTTT.

The rearrangement joins TRBV28 to TRBJ2-3; D is ambiguous. Germline V gene data show CDR1 as MDHEN and CDR2 as SYDVKM. The CDR3 runs 11 residues. Trimming shortened V by 6 bases and J by 7 bases, and 8 bases separated the two germline ends. The CDR3 here is CASSFLNTQYF. The DNA for the CDR3 is TGTGCCAGCAGCTTCCTTAATACGCAGTATTTT.

The chain employs TRBV7-8 and TRBJ1-2; the match to TRBD1 covers 7 bases. The CDR3 length is 14 residues. Germline lookup yields CDR1 SGHVS and CDR2 FQNEAQ. The trim removed 1 base at V and 4 bases at J, leaving 3 bases unmatched. This CDR3 reads CASSLEGAGYGYTF. Here the CDR3 DNA reads TGTGCCAGCAGCTTAGAGGGGGCGGGCTATGGCTACACCTTC.

This clone was seen just once. The chain joins TRBV20-1 to TRBJ1-4; maybe TRBD1 (6 bases). Looked up from germline, CDR1 is DFQATT and CDR2 is SNEGSKA (reference sequence). The CDR3 runs 14 residues. V was clipped by 3 bases and J by 10 bases, with 18 bases between them. CDR3 nucleotide sequence: TGCAGTGCTAGTGGCTTAACCGGACAGCGAAAACTGTTTTTT. As protein: CSASGLTGQRKLFF.

This chain joins TRBV14 and TRBJ2-3, with 14 bases lining up with TRBD2. V shed 2 bases, J shed 1 base, and the junction held 11 bases outside the gene matches. Germline loops: CDR1 SGHDN, CDR2 FVKESK. The CDR3 is 20 amino acids. The CDR3, as DNA: TGTGCCAGCAGCCAAACCGCAGGACTAGCGGGGGGACCGCGCACAGATACGCAGTATTTT. Protein: CASSQTAGLAGGPRTDTQYF.

The V gene is TRBV3-1 (or the pseudogene TRBV3-2), the J gene TRBJ1-5; D remains ambiguous. CDR1 and CDR2 (germline): LGHDT, YNNKEL (reference sequence). The CDR3 sequence is 15 residues long. Trimming left V 4 bases short and J 1 base short, with 11 bases between. The CDR3 nucleotides read TGTGCCAGCAGCCCAGGAGGCAGGAGCAATCAGCCCCAGCATTTT. Protein product: CASSPGGRSNQPQHF.

The J gene is TRBJ2-3, the V gene TRBV24-1; a possible D gene is TRBD2 (5 bases). The CDR3 extends over 14 amino acids. The germline V gene encodes CDR1 KGHDR and CDR2 SFDVKD. Trimming pared 7 bases from V and 0 bases from J, leaving 10 bases between. CDR3 region: CATRGSLSTDTQYF. The CDR3 nucleotides read TGTGCCACCAGGGGGAGCCTGAGCACAGATACGCAGTATTTT.

This chain uses TRBV6-1 with TRBJ1-4; TRBD1 matches at 10 bases. With V trimmed by 4 bases and J by 6 bases, 14 bases remained unmatched. The CDR3 loop spans 18 amino acids. Per germline, CDR1 MNHNS and CDR2 SASEGT. CDR3: CASSASGTGAAGDEKLFF. In DNA, the CDR3 is TGTGCCAGCAGTGCCTCCGGGACAGGGGCCGCGGGGGATGAAAAACTGTTTTTT.

The V and J genes are TRBV4-1 and TRBJ2-1, with 8 bases matching TRBD1. The CDR3 has 16 amino acids. V lost 2 bases to trimming and J lost 5 bases; unmatched junction nucleotides: 8. Germline loops: CDR1 MGHRA, CDR2 YSYEKL. CDR3 bases: TGCGCCAGCAGCCAATTCGGAAACAGGGGGGACAATGAGCAGTTCTTC. It translates to CASSQFGNRGDNEQFF.

The rearrangement joins TRBV10-2 to TRBJ1-1; possibly TRBD1 for D (6 bases). The ends were cut back, 8 bases at V and 3 bases at J, with 13 bases in the middle. CDR1 is WSHSY and CDR2 is SAAADI in the germline V gene. The CDR3 loop spans 13 amino acids. This chain's CDR3 is CASYGGQYTEAFF. For the CDR3, the DNA is TGCGCCAGCTACGGCGGACAGTACACTGAAGCTTTCTTT.

The chain uses TRBV25-1 and TRBJ1-1; perhaps TRBD1 as D (6 bases). The CDR3 covers 16 residues. Germline CDR1 MGHDK, CDR2 SYGVNS. V dropped 3 bases and J dropped 5 bases, with 19 bases sitting between them. CDR3 loop: CASSEWGGGLTTEAFF. The CDR3 bases are TGTGCCAGCAGTGAGTGGGGGGGCGGACTGACGACTGAAGCTTTCTTT. Using reference TRBV25-1 and TRBJ1-1 for the parts outside the CDR3, the full variable domain is EADIYQTPRYLVIGTGKKITLECSQTMGHDKMYWYQQDPGMELHLIHYSYGVNSTEKGDLSSESTVSRIRTEHFPLTLESARPSHTSQYLCASSEWGGGLTTEAFFGQGTRLTVV.

CDR3 sequence: CASSPSPRSPHGQFF. The CDR3 DNA is TGTGCCAGCAGCCCCTCCCCGCGGTCCCCCCATGGGCAGTTCTTC. The gene calls are TRBV3-1 (or the pseudogene TRBV3-2) and TRBJ2-1; D gene uncertain. CDR3 length equals 15 residues. V lost 4 bases to trimming and J lost 12 bases, with 22 bases between them. The germline V gene has CDR1 LGHDT and CDR2 YNNKEL (reference sequence).

V is TRBV7-9 and J is TRBJ1-6; 8 nucleotides align to TRBD1. The V gene end was trimmed by 5 bases and the J gene end by 2 bases; junction bases not matched to a gene: 5. Germline V gives CDR1 SEHNR, CDR2 FQNEAQ (reference sequence). This CDR3 has 16 amino acids. CDR3 nucleotide sequence: TGTGCCAGCAGCGACGGACAGGGTCCCTATAATTCACCCCTCCACTTT. Its translation is CASSDGQGPYNSPLHF.

The rearrangement links TRBV20-1 to TRBJ1-4, with D unresolved. The CDR3 consists of 11 residues. The germline V gene has CDR1 DFQATT and CDR2 SNEGSKA (reference sequence). Trimming shortened V by 3 bases and J by 8 bases, and 7 bases separated the two germline ends. The CDR3: CSASPGEKLFF. The CDR3 DNA reads as TGCAGTGCTAGCCCGGGGGAAAAACTGTTTTTT.

This rearrangement joins TRBV29-1 to TRBJ2-1; 12 nucleotides match TRBD2. Germline trimming cut 7 bases from V and 9 bases from J; bases unmatched to any gene: 13. Per germline, CDR1 SQVTM and CDR2 ANQGSEA. The CDR3 extends over 15 amino acids. The CDR3 coding sequence is TGCAGCGCCGACCCTCTAGCGGGGGGGCGGGTTGAGCAGTTCTTC. Translation: CSADPLAGGRVEQFF.

V usage is TRBV7-2 and J usage is TRBJ2-7; TRBD2 matches at 7 bases. The CDR3 extends over 11 amino acids. Germline values: CDR1 SGHTA, CDR2 FQGNSA. J lost 8 bases, V lost 9 bases, and 7 bases had no gene match. The CDR3 nucleotides are TGTGCCAGTTCCGGGAGGAGGCAGCAGTACTTC. Amino acids: CASSGRRQQYF. The complete variable domain, with remaining parts taken from reference TRBV7-2 and TRBJ2-7, reads GAGVSQSPSNKVTEKGKDVELRCDPISGHTALYWYRQSLGQGLEFLIYFQGNSAPDKSGLPSDRFSAERTGGSVSTLTIQRTQQEDSAVYLCASSGRRQQYFGPGTRLTVT.

The chain joins TRBV7-2 to TRBJ1-4; 7 bases are a match to TRBD1. CDR3 length: 14 amino acids. Germline values: CDR1 SGHTA, CDR2 FQGNSA. V trimming: 1 base; J trimming: 11 bases; junction bases outside the gene matches: 7. The CDR3 loop is CASSLGDSTRKLFF. The CDR3 DNA is TGTGCCAGCAGCTTAGGGGACAGTACGAGGAAACTGTTTTTT.

The CDR3 is CSVQATPNQPQHF. CDR3 in DNA: TGCAGCGTCCAGGCAACACCCAATCAGCCCCAGCATTTT. The gene calls are TRBV29-1 and TRBJ1-5; D not certain. CDR1 is SQVTM and CDR2 is ANQGSEA in the germline V gene. The CDR3 covers 13 residues. V gave up 6 bases and J gave up 3 bases, with 12 bases separating them.

J is TRBJ1-2 and V is TRBV6-1; tentatively, D is TRBD1 (6 bases). V lost 3 bases and J lost 4, with 12 bases in between. CDR1 is MNHNS and CDR2 is SASEGT in the germline V gene. The CDR3 runs 14 residues. CDR3 in DNA: TGTGCCAGCAGTGAGCCAGGGGAATTCTATGGCTACACCTTC. Translated, it gives CASSEPGEFYGYTF.

V gene TRBV2 combines with J gene TRBJ1-1, with D possibly matching TRBD1 (5 bases). There are 13 residues in the CDR3. Looked up from germline, CDR1 is SNHLY and CDR2 is FYNNEI. Trimming cost V 7 bases and J 1 base, with 10 bases left between them. The CDR3 DNA sequence: TGTGCCAGCACGGGGGATGCGAACACTGAAGCTTTCTTT. This gives the protein CASTGDANTEAFF.

The chain couples TRBV14 to TRBJ2-3; weak D call: TRBD1 (6 bases). Germline V gene lookup returns CDR1 SGHDN and CDR2 FVKESK. The CDR3 extends over 15 amino acids. V lost 4 bases and J 7 bases, leaving 18 bases between the germline ends. The CDR3 nucleotides read TGTGCCAGCAGCCGGTTGGGGGCCTACCTTCATACGCAGTATTTT. Its protein product is CASSRLGAYLHTQYF.

The genes are TRBV9 and TRBJ1-6, with D possibly being TRBD1 (5 bases). Trimming removed 1 base from V and 7 bases from J, with 9 bases in between. Per germline, CDR1 SGDLS and CDR2 YYNGEE. This CDR3 spans 14 amino acids. This CDR3 reads CASSVQGPNSPLHF. CDR3 coding DNA: TGTGCCAGCAGCGTACAGGGCCCGAATTCACCCCTCCACTTT.

This CDR3 reads CASSPRQERTEAFF. DNA for the CDR3: TGTGCCAGCAGCCCTCGACAGGAGAGGACTGAAGCTTTCTTT. V is TRBV3-1 (or the pseudogene TRBV3-2) and J is TRBJ1-1; maybe TRBD1 (6 bases). Between the trimmed V and J ends, which lost 4 bases and 5 bases, there was a span of 14 bases. Germline CDR1 and CDR2: LGHDT and YNNKEL (reference sequence). The CDR3 is 14 amino acids.

V gene TRBV4-1 combines with J gene TRBJ2-4; 15 bases fit TRBD2. J was trimmed by 9 bases and V by 3 bases; bases with no gene match: 15. The CDR3 runs to 19 residues. Germline V gene sequence: CDR1 MGHRA, CDR2 YSYEKL. CDR3 sequence reads: CASSHAVRGLAGGVGIQYF. The CDR3, as DNA: TGCGCCAGCAGCCACGCCGTGCGGGGACTAGCGGGGGGAGTGGGCATTCAGTACTTC.